This section outlines one T cell receptor beta chain sequence together with its context. This record comes from a study of blood T cell repertoires in COVID-19. Study in general: Sites in the United States, Italy and Spain provided acute and convalescent COVID-19 samples. Sample material is recorded as cDNA or gDNA derived from T cells, B-cell-depleted T cells, or PBMCs.

V shed 5 bases, J shed 0 bases, and the junction held 3 bases outside the gene matches. Germline V CDR1 and CDR2: SNHLY, FYNNEI. The CDR3 is made up of 14 amino acids. In the original processing: Amplification from reference gene primers served as the basis for estimated nucleated cell counts. Method: immunoSEQ multiplex PCR; TCRdb's copy keeps in-frame clones and lacks some. That table gives V, J and clone size, and the DNA gave D and trimming. The data contain 150,000 or so clones, more than 70% of them singletons. The V call is TRBV2, the J call TRBJ2-5; the match to TRBD2 covers 7 bases. The TCR was taken from a human donor in a cohort sampled during active COVID-19. The source material was peripheral blood. The CDR3 here is CASSRGRNQETQYF. CDR3 in DNA: TGTGCCAGCAGTCGCGGGAGAAACCAAGAGACCCAGTACTTC.